This T cell receptor beta chain was identified in a study of cytomegalovirus exposure and HLA in healthy donors. Study as a whole: The 110 or so validation repertoires were produced on the same platform as the approximately 620 repertoires of the first cohort. This was reported in a later analysis.

Germline-derived CDR1 and CDR2 are SNHLY and FYNNEI. This CDR3 region has 14 residues. J was trimmed by 5 bases and V by 8 bases; bases with no gene match: 8. This clone was detected a few times. The antigen remains unidentified. Clones were read by immunoSEQ multiplex PCR, and TCRdb kept only the in-frame ones, dropping some. The sample contains around 300,000 clones, about 85% of which appear only once. Study-wide points: According to reports, the classifier identified cytomegalovirus status with high specificity and sensitivity.

The rearrangement uses TRBV2 and TRBJ2-1, with 8 bases aligning to TRBD1. What was sequenced was PBMCs. The receptor was isolated from a woman between 25 and 40 years old in good health and CMV-seropositive. Written as DNA, the CDR3 is TGTGCCAGCGGTACCGGGACAGGTCACAATGAGCAGTTCTTC. Translation: CASGTGTGHNEQFF.